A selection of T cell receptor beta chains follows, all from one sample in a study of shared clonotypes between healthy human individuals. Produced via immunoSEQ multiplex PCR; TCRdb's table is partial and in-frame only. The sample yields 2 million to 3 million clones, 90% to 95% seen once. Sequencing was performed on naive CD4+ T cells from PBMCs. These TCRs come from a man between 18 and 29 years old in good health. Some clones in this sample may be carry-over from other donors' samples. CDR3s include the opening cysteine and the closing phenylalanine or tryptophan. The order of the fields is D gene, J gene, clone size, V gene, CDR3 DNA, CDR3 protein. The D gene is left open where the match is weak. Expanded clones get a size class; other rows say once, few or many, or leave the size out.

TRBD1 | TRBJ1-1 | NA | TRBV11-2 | TGTGCCAGCAGCACCTACAGGGGATTGGGGACTGAAGCTTTCTTT | CASSTYRGLGTEAFF
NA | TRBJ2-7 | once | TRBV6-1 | TGTGCCAGCAGTGACCAGGGTGGCCCCTACGAGCAGTACTTC | CASSDQGGPYEQYF
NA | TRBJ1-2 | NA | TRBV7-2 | TGTGCCAGCACCTCCCTACAGTCGGGCTACACCTTC | CASTSLQSGYTF
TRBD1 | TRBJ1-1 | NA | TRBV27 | TGTGCCAGCAGTTTCCAGTCTCACAGGGGGGGGACTGAAGCTTTCTTT | CASSFQSHRGGTEAFF
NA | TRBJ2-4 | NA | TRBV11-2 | TGTGCCAGCAGCTTTGACGGGAGTAGATACATTCAGTACTTC | CASSFDGSRYIQYF
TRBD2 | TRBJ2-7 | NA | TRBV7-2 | TGTGCCAGCAGCCCAGGACTAGCCTCCTCAAAAAAGGACTTC | CASSPGLASSKKDF
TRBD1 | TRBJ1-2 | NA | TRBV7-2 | TGTGCCAGCAGCTTAAGGCCCCCCGGACAGGCCTCATATGGCTACACCTTC | CASSLRPPGQASYGYTF
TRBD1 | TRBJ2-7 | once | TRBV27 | TGTGCCAGCAGGCGCCGGGACAGGTACTACGAGCAGTACTTC | CASRRRDRYYEQYF
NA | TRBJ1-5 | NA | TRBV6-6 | TGTGCCAGCAGTTACGGGTCCTTTTATCAGCCCCAGCATTTT | CASSYGSFYQPQHF
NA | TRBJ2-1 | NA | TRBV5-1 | TGCGCCAGCAGCTCAGGGGACTTCTCCTACAATGAGCAGTTCTTC | CASSSGDFSYNEQFF
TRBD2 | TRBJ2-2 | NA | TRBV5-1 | TGCGCCAGCAGCTTTTTAGCGGGAGCTACGGCCGGGGAGCTGTTTTTT | CASSFLAGATAGELFF
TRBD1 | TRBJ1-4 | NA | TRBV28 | TGTGCCAGCAGTTTTTTAACAGGGGGTGTTGAAAAACTGTTTTTT | CASSFLTGGVEKLFF
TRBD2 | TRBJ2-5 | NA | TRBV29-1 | TGCAGCGCTGAAGCGGGAAGCAAGGGGACCCAGTACTTC | CSAEAGSKGTQYF
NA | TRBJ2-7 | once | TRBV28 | TGTGCCATTACGGGAGCGACGTACGAGCAGTACTTC | CAITGATYEQYF
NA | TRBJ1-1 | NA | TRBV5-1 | TGCGCCAGCAGCGTGGGGGCGGGGAACACTGAAGCTTTCTTT | CASSVGAGNTEAFF
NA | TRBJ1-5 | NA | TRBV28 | TGTGCCAGCAGTTTAGACGACCGGGGCAGGCTCCTCAATCAGCCCCAGCATTTT | CASSLDDRGRLLNQPQHF
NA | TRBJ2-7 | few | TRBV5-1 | TGCGCCAGCAGCCAAGACAGGTCTTACGAGCAGTACTTC | CASSQDRSYEQYF
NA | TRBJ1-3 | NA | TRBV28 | TGTGCCAGCAGTTTTAGTATCGTGTCCTCTGGAAACACCATATATTTT | CASSFSIVSSGNTIYF
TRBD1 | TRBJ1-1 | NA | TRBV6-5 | TGTGCCAGCAGTAAGGGACAGGGTCCCCTTGAAGCTTTCTTT | CASSKGQGPLEAFF
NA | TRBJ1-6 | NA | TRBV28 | TGTGCCAGCAAGGGGGGCTATAATTCACCCCTCCACTTT | CASKGGYNSPLHF
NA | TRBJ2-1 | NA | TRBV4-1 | TGCGCCAGCAGCCAAACCGCCGGGGTACCCAATGAGCAGTTCTTC | CASSQTAGVPNEQFF
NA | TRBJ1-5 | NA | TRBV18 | TGTGCCAGCTCACCCCAAGGGGGTCTCAATCAGCCCCAGCATTTT | CASSPQGGLNQPQHF
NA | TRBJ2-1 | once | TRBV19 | TGTGCCAGTAGTTTATCGGGAAGGAACAATGAGCAGTTCTTC | CASSLSGRNNEQFF
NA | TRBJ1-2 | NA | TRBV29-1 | TGCAGCGTTGAGCGGGGCAGGAGTTACTATGGCTACACCTTC | CSVERGRSYYGYTF
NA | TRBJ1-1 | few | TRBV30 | TGTGCCTGGAGGGCGGACACTGTCGACACTGAAGCTTTCTTT | CAWRADTVDTEAFF
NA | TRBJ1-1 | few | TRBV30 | TGTGCCTGGACCCGACAGATGAACACTGAAGCTTTCTTT | CAWTRQMNTEAFF
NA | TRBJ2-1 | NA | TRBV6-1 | TGTGCCAGCAGTGAAGCAGCTAGCGCGGTATACAATGAGCAGTTCTTC | CASSEAASAVYNEQFF
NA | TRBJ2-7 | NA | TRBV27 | TGTGCCAGCCACAGGGGGGGCGCATACGAGCAGTACTTC | CASHRGGAYEQYF
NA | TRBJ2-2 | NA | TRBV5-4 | TGTGCCAGCAGCGCCGGGTTGAGGGTATCAACCGGGGAGCTGTTTTTT | CASSAGLRVSTGELFF
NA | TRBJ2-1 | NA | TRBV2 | TGTGCCAGCAGAGCCGGGACCGGAGCCTACAATGAGCAGTTCTTC | CASRAGTGAYNEQFF
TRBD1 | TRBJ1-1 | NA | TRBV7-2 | TGTGCCAGCAGCCCCCGGGACAGGGGGGCTTGGAACACTGAAGCTTTCTTT | CASSPRDRGAWNTEAFF
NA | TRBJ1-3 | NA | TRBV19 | TGTGCCAGCCGCCCGTGGGCAGGCCGTGAAAACACCATATATTTT | CASRPWAGRENTIYF
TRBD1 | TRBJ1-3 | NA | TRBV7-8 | TGTGCCAGCAGCTTAGGGCGGCAGGGGGCTAACTCTGGAAACACCATATATTTT | CASSLGRQGANSGNTIYF
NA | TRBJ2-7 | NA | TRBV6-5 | TGTGCCAGCCGAGCACGGCAGTTCTACGAGCAGTACTTC | CASRARQFYEQYF
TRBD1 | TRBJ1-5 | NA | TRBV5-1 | TGCGCCAGCAGCCAGGGACAGGGGGAGGCCCAGCATTTT | CASSQGQGEAQHF
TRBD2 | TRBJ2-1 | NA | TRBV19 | TGTGCCAGTAGTATCGGACTAGCGGGCGATGAGCAGTTCTTC | CASSIGLAGDEQFF